Listed here are 8 T cell receptor beta chains from one sample, sequenced in a study of blood T cell repertoires in COVID-19. TCRdb's copy holds only in-frame clones and misses some; the assay was immunoSEQ multiplex PCR. The table has some 250,000 clones, roughly 91% seen once. The sequencing input was PBMCs or T cells enriched from blood (not recorded which). These receptor sequences come from a woman aged 35 to 49 with acute COVID-19.

J is TRBJ2-3 and V is TRBV10-3, with D possibly matching TRBD2 (6 bases). The CDR3 totals 16 residues. Deletions cut 0 bases from V and 0 bases from J, with 10 bases between. The germline V gene has CDR1 ENHRY and CDR2 SYGVKD. CDR3 nucleotides: TGTGCCATCAGTGAGTCGGGGGGACGTAGCACAGATACGCAGTATTTT. It specifies CAISESGGRSTDTQYF.

The CDR3 nucleotides read TGTGCCAGCAGCCCCGGGACTAGCGGGAGTCTTGAGACCCAGTACTTC. Amino acids: CASSPGTSGSLETQYF. This chain joins TRBV7-9 and TRBJ2-5, with 14 bases identical to TRBD2. The CDR3 is 16 amino acids. The germline V gene has CDR1 SEHNR and CDR2 FQNEAQ (reference sequence). J was trimmed by 5 bases and V by 5 bases; bases with no gene match: 7.

This chain uses TRBV2 with TRBJ2-5; 7 nucleotides align to TRBD2. Germline trimming cut 8 bases from V and 1 base from J; bases unmatched to any gene: 10. There are 15 residues in the CDR3. Germline loops: CDR1 SNHLY, CDR2 FYNNEI. The CDR3 DNA follows: TGTGCCAGCGTAGCGGGCGACATATCCCAAGAGACCCAGTACTTC. Translating it yields CASVAGDISQETQYF.

The V gene is TRBV15, the J gene TRBJ1-6; D unclear. Germline V gene sequence: CDR1 LNHNV, CDR2 YYDKDF (reference sequence). V dropped 0 bases and J dropped 9 bases, with 12 bases sitting between them. This CDR3 spans 15 amino acids. Here the CDR3 reads CATSREAGPSSPLHF. DNA of the CDR3: TGTGCCACCAGCAGAGAGGCAGGTCCAAGTTCACCCCTCCACTTT.

The chain links TRBV11-2 to TRBJ2-2; D gene uncertain. The V gene's germline CDR1 is SGHAT and CDR2 FQNNGV. This CDR3 contains 12 residues. V was cut by 3 bases and J by 6 bases, with 5 bases left in between. The CDR3 loop is CASSFQSGELFF. Here the CDR3 DNA reads TGTGCCAGCAGCTTCCAATCCGGGGAGCTGTTTTTT.

This sequence joins TRBV4-1 and TRBJ1-5; possible D gene TRBD1, 5 bases. This CDR3 is built from 14 residues. Between the trimmed V and J ends, which lost 5 bases and 7 bases, there was a span of 15 bases. Germline V gene sequence: CDR1 MGHRA, CDR2 YSYEKL. As DNA, the CDR3 is TGCGCCAGCAGCAATGGCGGGGGGGGACAGCCCCAGCATTTT. Its translation is CASSNGGGGQPQHF.

The genes are TRBV24-1 and TRBJ1-1; D possibly corresponds to TRBD1 (6 bases). The V and J ends lost 3 bases and 7 bases respectively, with 14 bases between them. The CDR3 is 14 amino acids. Germline CDR1 reads KGHDR; CDR2 reads SFDVKD. The CDR3 sequence: CATSDPRTADEAFF. DNA of the CDR3: TGTGCCACCAGTGATCCTCGGACAGCCGATGAAGCTTTCTTT.

The V and J genes are TRBV7-2 and TRBJ1-2; TRBD1 might be the D (6 bases). V lost 5 bases and J 3 bases, leaving 16 bases between the germline ends. Germline assignment: CDR1 SGHTA and CDR2 FQGNSA. The CDR3 length is 15 residues. The chain's CDR3 is CASSPQVGGDYGYTF. The CDR3 nucleotides are TGTGCCAGCAGCCCCCAGGTAGGGGGGGACTATGGCTACACCTTC.